The 27 T cell receptor beta chains reported below all come from one sample, sequenced in a study of OX40 agonist ivuxolimab in advanced cancers. Assay used: immunoSEQ multiplex PCR; TCRdb lists only in-frame clones, some missing. The profile shows 120,000 or so clones, approximately 90% of them singletons. The sequencing here drew on CD4+ or CD8+ T cells sorted from blood, taken in a trial of the OX40 agonist ivuxolimab. The receptors originated from an adult with an advanced solid tumor such as melanoma, head and neck, liver or kidney cancer.

V is TRBV5-6 and J is TRBJ2-7; D is undetermined. Germline V gene lookup returns CDR1 SGHDT and CDR2 YYEEEE. V lost 6 bases to trimming and J lost 2 bases, with 12 bases between them. The CDR3 spans 13 residues. DNA for the CDR3: TGTGCCAGCATGTTACAGCCAGCCTACGAGCAGTACTTC. This gives the protein CASMLQPAYEQYF.

This clone turned up a few times. The rearrangement uses TRBV10-3 and TRBJ2-7; D is possibly TRBD2 (6 bases). In germline, CDR1 is ENHRY, CDR2 SYGVKD. The CDR3 covers 14 residues. Trimming removed 4 bases at V and 6 bases at J, with 16 bases between. In nucleotides, the CDR3 is TGTGCCATCAGTGGAGCGGAGGGCCCTCTCGAGCAGTACTTC. This translates into CAISGAEGPLEQYF.

The chain is built from TRBV19 and TRBJ2-5, with D uncertain. Trimming cost V 4 bases and J 5 bases, with 11 bases left between them. This CDR3 is built from 13 residues. Germline-derived CDR1 and CDR2 are LNHDA and SQIVND (reference sequence). DNA of the CDR3: TGTGCCAGTAGTAGCACCGGGTTTGAGACCCAGTACTTC. Translating gives CASSSTGFETQYF.

The chain uses TRBV7-2 and TRBJ1-5, with D unresolved. Germline V lookup: CDR1 SGHTA, CDR2 FQGNSA. V lost 3 bases to trimming and J lost 1 base, with 4 bases between them. The CDR3 is 13 residues long. The CDR3 loop reads CASSLTSNQPQHF. The CDR3 DNA sequence: TGTGCCAGCAGCTTGACAAGCAATCAGCCCCAGCATTTT. Supplemented by reference TRBV7-2 and TRBJ1-5, the full variable domain reads GAGVSQSPSNKVTEKGKDVELRCDPISGHTALYWYRQSLGQGLEFLIYFQGNSAPDKSGLPSDRFSAERTGGSVSTLTIQRTQQEDSAVYLCASSLTSNQPQHFGDGTRLSIL.

This sequence joins TRBV12-5 and TRBJ2-7; maybe TRBD2 (5 bases). Trimming removed 1 base from V and 5 bases from J, with 9 bases in between. CDR3 length equals 13 residues. Germline V lookup: CDR1 LGHNT, CDR2 FRNRAP. The CDR3 loop reads CASGLGAGDEQYF. The CDR3 coding sequence is TGTGCTAGTGGTTTGGGGGCCGGGGACGAGCAGTACTTC.

V gene TRBV5-1 combines with J gene TRBJ2-7; no definite D call. CDR1 is SGHRS and CDR2 is YFSETQ in the germline V gene. This CDR3 is built from 13 residues. V was pared by 0 bases and J by 4 bases, with 8 bases between. CDR3 nucleotide sequence: TGCGCCAGCAGCTTGGTTCCAGATTACGAGCAGTACTTC. The encoded protein is CASSLVPDYEQYF. Together with reference TRBV5-1 and TRBJ2-7, the CDR3 gives the full variable domain: KAGVTQTPRYLIKTRGQQVTLSCSPISGHRSVSWYQQTPGQGLQFLFEYFSETQRNKGNFPGRFSGRQFSNSRSEMNVSTLELGDSALYLCASSLVPDYEQYFGPGTRLTVT.

The chain employs TRBV13 and TRBJ2-7; weak D call: TRBD2 (6 bases). V was shortened by 3 bases and J by 1 base, with 16 bases between the two germline ends. This CDR3 region has 16 residues. CDR1 is PRHDT and CDR2 is FYEKMQ in the germline V gene (reference sequence). The CDR3 DNA sequence: TGTGCCAGCAGCTTGGAGGGACTGCCGCATTCCTACGAGCAGTACTTC. This translates into CASSLEGLPHSYEQYF. Together with reference TRBV13 and TRBJ2-7, the CDR3 gives the full variable domain: AAGVIQSPRHLIKEKRETATLKCYPIPRHDTVYWYQQGPGQDPQFLISFYEKMQSDKGSIPDRFSAQQFSDYHSELNMSSLELGDSALYFCASSLEGLPHSYEQYFGPGTRLTVT.

The sample holds one count of this clone. V and J are TRBV30 and TRBJ1-2; weak D call: TRBD1 (5 bases). The V and J ends lost 5 bases and 2 bases respectively, with 9 bases between them. In germline, CDR1 is GTSNPN, CDR2 SVGIG (reference sequence). The CDR3 contains 12 residues. CDR3 DNA: TGTGCCTGGCTACAGGCGAACTATGGCTACACCTTC. Amino acid sequence: CAWLQANYGYTF.

This chain uses TRBV5-1 with TRBJ2-1; 14 bases fit TRBD2. V was clipped by 4 bases and J by 15 bases; unmatched bases: 15. This CDR3 region has 16 residues. Germline-derived CDR1 and CDR2 are SGHRS and YFSETQ. CDR3 sequence reads: CASSASGLAGGRVWFF. The CDR3 DNA sequence: TGCGCCAGCAGCGCGTCCGGACTAGCGGGGGGAAGGGTGTGGTTCTTC.

Remarks on this clone: The CDR3 ends on some other residue instead of the conserved phenylalanine or tryptophan, so this is likely a read error. The V gene is TRBV12-5, the J gene TRBJ1-1; D is uncertain. This CDR3 has 13 amino acids. The germline gives CDR1 LGHNT, CDR2 FRNRAP. Trimming cost V 6 bases and J 4 bases, with 12 bases left between them. This CDR3 is CASGLRLGTEAFL. DNA of the CDR3: TGTGCTAGTGGCCTCAGGCTGGGCACTGAAGCTTTCCTT.

The rearrangement uses TRBV5-6 and TRBJ2-3, with 7 bases that match TRBD1. The J segment lost 1 base and the V segment lost 3 bases, leaving 11 bases of the junction unmatched. There are 17 residues in the CDR3. Germline V gives CDR1 SGHDT, CDR2 YYEEEE. CDR3 DNA: TGTGCCAGCAGCTCGAGGGTTGGACAGGAGCGCACAGATACGCAGTATTTT. The encoded protein is CASSSRVGQERTDTQYF.

This clone showed up just once. This chain links TRBV2 with TRBJ1-5, with 8 bases identical to TRBD1. The V gene's germline CDR1 is SNHLY and CDR2 FYNNEI. This CDR3 is 14 amino acids long. Trimming took 5 bases from V and 3 from J; bases not matched to a gene: 3. This chain's CDR3 is CASSRQGTNQPQHF. The CDR3 nucleotides read TGTGCCAGCAGTCGACAGGGGACCAATCAGCCCCAGCATTTT.

This chain connects TRBV19 to TRBJ1-1; D is ambiguous. Germline values: CDR1 LNHDA, CDR2 SQIVND (reference sequence). The CDR3 is made up of 15 amino acids. The V end was cut by 7 bases, the J end by 4 bases, with 19 bases between. The CDR3 loop is CASTKRGRWVTEAFF. Here the CDR3 DNA reads TGTGCCAGTACAAAAAGAGGCCGTTGGGTCACTGAAGCTTTCTTT.

This chain links TRBV6-6 with TRBJ1-2; 7 nucleotides match TRBD1. After removal of 4 bases from V and 4 bases from J, the junction contained 6 bases not matched to a gene. There are 14 residues in the CDR3. Looked up from germline, CDR1 is MNHNY and CDR2 is SVGAGI (reference sequence). Here the CDR3 reads CASSSRTGRYGYTF. The CDR3 bases are TGTGCCAGCAGTTCCAGGACAGGTCGCTATGGCTACACCTTC.

The V gene is TRBV7-9, the J gene TRBJ1-4, with D hard to call. Deletions cut 5 bases from V and 8 bases from J, with 6 bases between. The CDR3 totals 11 residues. Germline V gene data show CDR1 as SEHNR and CDR2 as FQNEAQ (reference sequence). The CDR3 spells CASSLVEKLFF. The DNA for the CDR3 is TGTGCCAGCAGCCTTGTAGAAAAACTGTTTTTT. Full variable domain (remainder filled in from reference TRBV7-9 and TRBJ1-4): DTGVSQNPRHKITKRGQNVTFRCDPISEHNRLYWYRQTLGQGPEFLTYFQNEAQLEKSRLLSDRFSAERPKGSFSTLEIQRTEQGDSAMYLCASSLVEKLFFGSGTQLSVL.

The chain recombines TRBV2 with TRBJ1-2; D not certain. The length of the CDR3 is 13 residues. V dropped 3 bases and J dropped 5 bases, with 10 bases sitting between them. Germline V gene sequence: CDR1 SNHLY, CDR2 FYNNEI. CDR3 sequence: CASSEGRGYGYTF. The DNA of the CDR3 is TGTGCCAGCAGTGAGGGGAGAGGGTATGGCTACACCTTC.

Comments on this clone: This sample also contains other DNA sequences that code for the same CDR3. J is TRBJ1-1 and V is TRBV18; unclear D gene. This CDR3 region has 13 residues. Germline-derived CDR1 and CDR2 are KGHSH and LQKENI. V was trimmed by 2 bases and J by 10 bases, leaving 14 bases between them. In nucleotides, the CDR3 is TGTGCCAGCTCACCATCTGACTCCCGGGGAGCTTTCTTT. Its protein product is CASSPSDSRGAFF.

This sequence joins TRBV6-1 and TRBJ2-7, with 10 positions matching TRBD2. V lost 6 bases, J lost 6 bases, and 11 bases stayed unmatched. CDR3 length: 15 amino acids. Germline lookup yields CDR1 MNHNS and CDR2 SASEGT. This chain's CDR3 is CASSLLAGEGGEQYF. Here the CDR3 DNA reads TGTGCCAGCAGCCTCCTAGCGGGGGAAGGGGGCGAGCAGTACTTC.

The CDR3 coding sequence is TGTGCCAGTAGCGCGATGAGGACGCTTGAGGCTAATGAAAAACTGTTTTTT. Amino acid sequence: CASSAMRTLEANEKLFF. The gene calls are TRBV19 and TRBJ1-4; D is ambiguous. Germline loops: CDR1 LNHDA, CDR2 SQIVND (reference sequence). The CDR3 has 17 residues. V dropped 6 bases and J dropped 3 bases, with 20 bases sitting between them.

This chain uses TRBV29-1 with TRBJ2-4; 8 bases fit TRBD1. This CDR3 has 14 amino acids. With V trimmed by 6 bases and J by 2 bases, 6 bases remained unmatched. Per the germline V gene, CDR1 is SQVTM and CDR2 is ANQGSEA. The chain's CDR3 is CSVETGDPKNIQYF. The DNA of the CDR3 is TGCAGCGTGGAGACAGGGGATCCCAAAAACATTCAGTACTTC.

This clone was seen only a few times. The chain recombines TRBV30 with TRBJ1-6; D may be TRBD1 (5 bases). The CDR3 has 16 amino acids. Germline CDR1 reads GTSNPN; CDR2 reads SVGIG (reference sequence). Trimming took off 2 bases at V and 0 bases at J, with 11 bases between the two ends. In DNA, the CDR3 is TGTGCCTGGAGTAGGTTTGACAGCTCCTATAATTCACCCCTCCACTTT. This encodes CAWSRFDSSYNSPLHF.

The chain has TRBV7-8 and TRBJ2-1; perhaps TRBD2 as D (5 bases). CDR3 length: 16 amino acids. V shed 0 bases and J shed 4 bases, with 13 bases lying between them. Germline CDR1 reads SGHVS; CDR2 reads FQNEAQ. CDR3 amino acids: CASSLAASQGYNEQFF. The CDR3 DNA sequence: TGTGCCAGCAGCTTAGCGGCTAGCCAAGGGTACAATGAGCAGTTCTTC.

The V call is TRBV7-8, the J call TRBJ1-5; 7 bases agree with TRBD1. The junction had 4 bases not matched to a gene; V was cut back by 5 bases and J by 3 bases. The length of the CDR3 is 14 residues. Germline V gene lookup returns CDR1 SGHVS and CDR2 FQNEAQ. The CDR3 sequence: CASSKDRINQPQHF. The DNA for the CDR3 is TGTGCCAGCAGCAAGGACAGGATCAATCAGCCCCAGCATTTT.

V and J are TRBV6-5 and TRBJ2-1, with TRBD1 matching over 7 bases. Germline V CDR1 and CDR2: MNHEY, SVGAGI. The CDR3 length is 12 residues. The ends lost 6 bases at V and 10 bases at J; junction bases unmatched: 6. This chain's CDR3 is CASSRTGKEQFF. CDR3 nucleotide sequence: TGTGCCAGCAGCCGGACAGGCAAAGAGCAGTTCTTC.

V usage is TRBV14 and J usage is TRBJ1-2, with D perhaps matching TRBD1 (5 bases). Germline V gives CDR1 SGHDN, CDR2 FVKESK. V shed 1 base and J shed 1 base, with 10 bases lying between them. This CDR3 contains 15 residues. CDR3 protein: CASSQGGLNNYGYTF. CDR3 nucleotides: TGTGCCAGCAGCCAAGGGGGCTTAAATAACTATGGCTACACCTTC.

The chain has TRBV5-1 and TRBJ1-1, with D maybe TRBD1 (5 bases). The CDR3 runs 14 residues. Trimming pared 1 base from V and 1 base from J, leaving 8 bases between. The germline gives CDR1 SGHRS, CDR2 YFSETQ. This CDR3 reads CASSLRQGNTEAFF. The CDR3 DNA follows: TGCGCCAGCAGCTTGCGTCAGGGGAACACTGAAGCTTTCTTT.

This clone appeared a few times. The gene calls are TRBV5-1 and TRBJ1-2; TRBD1 agrees at 8 bases. CDR1 and CDR2 from the germline V gene are SGHRS and YFSETQ. This CDR3 spans 17 amino acids. Trimming took 3 bases from V and 3 from J; bases not matched to a gene: 13. The DNA of the CDR3 is TGCGCCAGCAGCTGGGCAGTAAACAGGGGGACCGACTATGGCTACACCTTC. Its protein is CASSWAVNRGTDYGYTF.